The clone carrying this T cell receptor beta chain was found a few times. Its antigen remains unknown. The sequenced fragment ends 3 residues before the CDR3 boundary, so the rest is inferred from the germline J gene. These data are taken from a study of T cell clonality in common variable immunodeficiency. Study observations and caveats: Shared TCRbeta clones were fewer between CVID subjects than controls. Reportedly, TCR beta sequences from common variable immunodeficiency showed fewer deletions and N-nucleotide insertions.

CVID and control samples used equivalent genomic DNA input. Some clones are missing from TCRdb's copy, which holds only in-frame ones; the method was immunoSEQ multiplex PCR. The record shows about 7,300 clones for this sample, with no singletons present. Patients had low serum IgG, IgA and/or IgM and specific antibody deficiency. Of CVID subjects, about 14 were female and 30 or so male, mean age around 36. CDR3 length equals 19 residues. Germline V gene lookup returns CDR1 MNHNS and CDR2 SASEGT. Trimming left V 1 base short and J 5 bases short, with 23 bases between. Source material: peripheral blood mononuclear cells. This TCR was recovered from a human donor with common variable immunodeficiency. The J gene is TRBJ2-2, the V gene TRBV6-1; possible D gene TRBD2, 7 bases. This chain's CDR3 is CASSEEAPGAGVRTGELFF. The CDR3 bases that were read are TGTGCCAGCAGTGAAGAGGCCCCAGGGGCGGGAGTAAGGACCGGGGAG.